Each of the 23 T cell receptor beta chains below was sequenced from the same sample in a study of T cell responses to AZD1222 COVID-19 vaccine. Measured with immunoSEQ multiplex PCR; TCRdb has only the in-frame clones, and not every one. The table records approximately 74,000 clones, 80% to 85% of them present only once. Specimen: peripheral blood, collected on day 0 of AZD1222 vaccination. The receptors here all came from an adult in good health.

V gene TRBV7-8 combines with J gene TRBJ2-5, with D possibly matching TRBD2 (6 bases). The CDR3 extends over 15 amino acids. Deletions cut 1 base from V and 1 base from J, with 10 bases between. Germline V gives CDR1 SGHVS, CDR2 FQNEAQ. This CDR3 reads CASSLGGATQETQYF. The CDR3 DNA sequence: TGTGCCAGCAGCTTAGGCGGGGCCACCCAAGAGACCCAGTACTTC.

This clone was found once. The chain recombines TRBV11-3 with TRBJ1-1, with D tentatively TRBD1 (5 bases). The germline V and J ends were trimmed by 4 bases and 1 base, with 10 bases remaining between them. This CDR3 is 14 amino acids long. Germline loops: CDR1 SGHNT, CDR2 YENEEA. The CDR3 DNA reads TGTGCCAGCAGCTCCAGAACAGGGAACACTGAAGCTTTCTTT. Protein sequence: CASSSRTGNTEAFF. Full variable domain (remainder filled in from reference TRBV11-3 and TRBJ1-1): EAGVVQSPRYKIIEKKQPVAFWCNPISGHNTLYWYLQNLGQGPELLIRYENEEAVDDSQLPKDRFSAERLKGVDSTLKIQPAELGDSAVYLCASSSRTGNTEAFFGQGTRLTVV.

This clone appeared a single time. The chain recombines TRBV2 with TRBJ1-5, with D tentatively TRBD1 (6 bases). CDR1 and CDR2 (germline): SNHLY, FYNNEI. Trimming pared 2 bases from V and 0 bases from J, leaving 14 bases between. This CDR3 is built from 17 residues. The CDR3 DNA follows: TGTGCCAGCAGTGAAAGAGGGGGGCTCCTTAGCAATCAGCCCCAGCATTTT. This translates into CASSERGGLLSNQPQHF.

The CDR3 DNA is TGTGCCAGCAGCTTGACTAGCGGGATCCAAGAGACCCAGTACTTC. Protein product: CASSLTSGIQETQYF. V and J are TRBV5-6 and TRBJ2-5; 10 nucleotides line up with TRBD2. Germline loops: CDR1 SGHDT, CDR2 YYEEEE. With 1 base clipped from V and 1 base from J, the junction kept 1 base outside the gene matches. This CDR3 has 15 residues. Full variable domain (outside the CDR3, taken from reference TRBV5-6 and TRBJ2-5): DAGVTQSPTHLIKTRGQQVTLRCSPKSGHDTVSWYQQALGQGPQFIFQYYEEEERQRGNFPDRFSGHQFPNYSSELNVNALLLGDSALYLCASSLTSGIQETQYFGPGTRLLVL.

The chain employs TRBV3-1 (or the pseudogene TRBV3-2) and TRBJ2-2; the D gene could be TRBD1 or TRBD2 (6 bases each). In germline, CDR1 is LGHDT, CDR2 YNNKEL (reference sequence). V dropped 3 bases and J dropped 4 bases, with 12 bases sitting between them. This CDR3 region has 15 residues. The CDR3 protein is CASSHRRDITGELFF. DNA of the CDR3: TGTGCCAGCAGCCACCGGCGGGACATCACCGGGGAGCTGTTTTTT.

This clone occurred once. The rearrangement uses TRBV6-5 and TRBJ1-1; D is undetermined. CDR1 MNHEY and CDR2 SVGAGI come from the germline V gene. This CDR3 is built from 12 residues. The germline V and J ends were trimmed by 2 bases and 1 base, with 2 bases remaining between them. CDR3 nucleotides: TGTGCCAGCAGTTACAGGAACACTGAAGCTTTCTTT. It encodes CASSYRNTEAFF.

The CDR3 reads CASSQGSRYGYTF. CDR3 sequence (DNA): TGTGCCAGCTCCCAGGGTTCGAGGTATGGCTACACCTTC. The chain is built from TRBV14 and TRBJ1-2; D is possibly TRBD1 (5 bases). Germline CDR1 is SGHDN and CDR2 is FVKESK. This CDR3 region has 13 residues. Trimming took 8 bases from V and 5 from J, leaving 15 bases between them.

The V gene is TRBV19, the J gene TRBJ1-5; D is possibly TRBD1 (6 bases). Germline CDR1 LNHDA, CDR2 SQIVND (reference sequence). V was cut by 7 bases and J by 7 bases, with 17 bases left in between. The CDR3 is made up of 14 amino acids. The CDR3 loop reads CASTKQGSGQPQHF. The CDR3 nucleotides read TGTGCCAGTACCAAACAGGGATCGGGACAGCCCCAGCATTTT.

This rearrangement joins TRBV5-4 to TRBJ2-7; D gene uncertain. The length of the CDR3 is 14 residues. CDR1 and CDR2 (germline): SGHNT, YYREEE (reference sequence). The V and J ends lost 4 bases and 0 bases respectively, with 11 bases between them. CDR3 protein: CASSIGRTSYEQYF. DNA for the CDR3: TGTGCCAGCAGCATCGGACGGACCTCCTACGAGCAGTACTTC.

The CDR3, as DNA: TGTGCCTGGAGTCGGCAGACAGGGGGATTCACTGAAGCTTTCTTT. Translation: CAWSRQTGGFTEAFF. The chain joins TRBV30 to TRBJ1-1, with 9 bases lining up with TRBD1. Germline CDR1 reads GTSNPN; CDR2 reads SVGIG (reference sequence). The CDR3 runs 15 residues. J was trimmed by 4 bases and V by 2 bases; bases with no gene match: 8.

V is TRBV29-1 and J is TRBJ2-3; 8 bases align to TRBD1. The V segment lost 1 base and the J segment 5 bases; nucleotides outside the gene matches: 5. This CDR3 spans 14 amino acids. Germline CDR1 and CDR2: SQVTM and ANQGSEA. The CDR3: CSVEGRGQIDTQYF. CDR3 nucleotide sequence: TGCAGCGTTGAAGGCAGGGGGCAAATAGATACGCAGTATTTT.

CDR3: CASSDLGRDSPLHF. The DNA for the CDR3 is TGTGCCAGCAGTGACCTCGGGCGAGACTCACCCCTCCACTTT. J is TRBJ1-6 and V is TRBV25-1; D remains unclear. The CDR3 is 14 residues long. CDR1 is MGHDK and CDR2 is SYGVNS in the germline V gene. V shed 3 bases and J shed 10 bases, with 13 bases lying between them.

V and J are TRBV3-1 (or the pseudogene TRBV3-2) and TRBJ1-2, with D maybe TRBD1 (6 bases). The germline V and J ends were trimmed by 1 base and 8 bases, with 20 bases remaining between them. The germline V gene has CDR1 LGHDT and CDR2 YNNKEL (reference sequence). The CDR3 sequence is 16 residues long. The CDR3 here is CASSQVEGSRGQGYTF. CDR3 bases: TGTGCCAGCAGCCAAGTCGAGGGGAGCAGGGGTCAAGGCTACACCTTC.

V and J are TRBV11-3 and TRBJ2-5; 14 bases line up with TRBD2. Germline V gene data show CDR1 as SGHNT and CDR2 as YENEEA. Trimming took 5 bases from V and 4 from J; bases not matched to a gene: 9. The CDR3 contains 17 residues. The CDR3 nucleotides read TGTGCCAGCAGCCTAGCCTCCGGGACTAGCGGGGGAGAGACCCAGTACTTC. It encodes CASSLASGTSGGETQYF.

This chain links TRBV12-2 with TRBJ1-1. TRBV12-2 is designated a pseudogene. CDR3 length equals 16 residues. CDR3 amino acids: CASRLEIRGQNTEAFF. CDR3 nucleotides: TGTGCAAGTCGCTTAGAGATTAGAGGGCAAAACACTGAAGCTTTCTTT.

This clone was picked up a small number of times. This sequence joins TRBV7-2 and TRBJ1-2; D gene unclear. This CDR3 spans 15 amino acids. The germline V gene has CDR1 SGHTA and CDR2 FQGNSA. Deletions cut 6 bases from V and 3 bases from J, with 17 bases between. The CDR3 DNA reads TGTGCCAGCAGTCCCACCCCCGCCACCGACTATGGCTACACCTTC. This encodes CASSPTPATDYGYTF.

This clone turned up a few times. The V call is TRBV2, the J call TRBJ2-1, with D perhaps being TRBD1 or TRBD2 (5 bases each). V shed 0 bases and J shed 10 bases, with 10 bases lying between them. The CDR3 consists of 13 residues. Germline V CDR1 and CDR2: SNHLY, FYNNEI. For the CDR3, the DNA is TGTGCCAGCAGTGAAGCGGGGGAAGGAGAGCAGTTCTTC. Translating it yields CASSEAGEGEQFF.

The chain recombines TRBV12-1 with TRBJ2-6; no DNA check was done on the table's D call, TRBD2. TRBV12-1 is classified as a pseudogene. The CDR3 runs 17 residues. The CDR3 DNA follows: TGTGCCAGCAGCTGCCGTCCTAACCTCTCTGGGGCCAACGTCCTGACTTTC. As protein: CASSCRPNLSGANVLTF.

This clone was detected once. The rearrangement joins TRBV18 to TRBJ2-1; no firm D call. Trimming stripped 0 bases from V and 2 bases from J, with 8 bases between. This CDR3 spans 15 amino acids. Germline CDR1 is KGHSH and CDR2 is LQKENI. The CDR3 nucleotides are TGTGCCAGCTCACCACCGGGCTATACCTACAATGAGCAGTTCTTC. It is translated as CASSPPGYTYNEQFF.

This rearrangement joins TRBV4-1 to TRBJ1-6; 7 nucleotides match TRBD1. The germline CDR1 and CDR2 sequences are MGHRA and YSYEKL. The CDR3 sequence is 17 residues long. Losses at the gene ends were 1 base for V and 11 bases for J; bases not matched to a gene: 14. Here the CDR3 reads CASSQGDSKSLGTPLHF. CDR3 bases: TGCGCCAGCAGCCAAGGGGACAGTAAGTCCCTAGGTACACCCCTCCACTTT.

The V gene is TRBV5-5, the J gene TRBJ1-2; TRBD1 aligns across 7 bases. The J segment lost 6 bases and the V segment lost 4 bases, leaving 3 bases of the junction unmatched. The CDR3 has 12 amino acids. Germline-derived CDR1 and CDR2 are SGHKS and YYEKEE (reference sequence). The CDR3 region has the DNA TGTGCCAGCAGCGTACAGGGGAATGGCTACACCTTC. Amino acids: CASSVQGNGYTF. Drawing the rest from reference TRBV5-5 and TRBJ1-2, the complete variable domain is DAGVTQSPTHLIKTRGQQVTLRCSPISGHKSVSWYQQVLGQGPQFIFQYYEKEERGRGNFPDRFSARQFPNYSSELNVNALLLGDSALYLCASSVQGNGYTFGSGTRLTVV.

This clone was detected only once. The chain combines TRBV19 with TRBJ2-7; maybe TRBD2 (6 bases). The CDR3 covers 12 residues. With 6 bases removed from V and 2 bases from J, the gap between germline ends came to 8 bases. Germline CDR1 is LNHDA and CDR2 is SQIVND (reference sequence). CDR3 nucleotide sequence: TGTGCCAGTAGCCCGGGGGCCTACGAGCAGTACTTC. It encodes CASSPGAYEQYF.

This sequence joins TRBV5-1 and TRBJ2-7, with TRBD1 identical over 7 bases. The CDR3 is 14 residues long. V shed 1 base and J 5 bases; nucleotides not matched to a gene: 6. Germline lookup yields CDR1 SGHRS and CDR2 YFSETQ. The CDR3 DNA follows: TGCGCCAGCAGCTTGAGTAGGGGGCTACACGAGCAGTACTTC. It translates to CASSLSRGLHEQYF.